Listed below are T cell receptor beta chains from one sample, sequenced in a study of PD-L1 blockade in urothelial cancer. Clones were read by immunoSEQ multiplex PCR, and TCRdb kept only the in-frame ones, dropping some. The table has about 81,000 clones, 90% to 95% seen once. Material: PBMCs, obtained around atezolizumab (anti-PD-L1) treatment. These TCRs come from a man aged 55 to 70 with urothelial cancer. The CDR3 runs from the conserved cysteine through the conserved F or W. A D gene is named only where the DNA matches it firmly. Some rows mark clone size as missing; the rest say once, few, many or name a class of expanded clone.

v_call,j_call,cdr3_length,d_call,clone_size,cdr3_aa,cdr3_nt
TRBV19,TRBJ1-5,15,-,-,CASSTAGRGSQPQHF,TGTGCCAGTAGTACCGCCGGCAGGGGATCACAGCCCCAGCATTTT
TRBV7-2,TRBJ1-2,13,TRBD1,-,CASSRGQGDGYTF,TGTGCCAGCAGCCGGGGACAGGGAGACGGCTACACCTTC
TRBV7-2,TRBJ2-2,14,TRBD2,-,CASRSGGFTGELFF,TGTGCCAGCAGAAGCGGGGGATTTACCGGGGAGCTGTTTTTT
TRBV5-4,TRBJ2-7,15,TRBD2,-,CASSPGTSVSYEQYF,TGTGCCAGCAGCCCTGGGACTAGCGTATCCTACGAGCAGTACTTC
TRBV28,TRBJ2-3,14,-,once,CASGRTTSTDTQYF,TGTGCCAGCGGGAGGACGACTAGCACAGATACGCAGTATTTT
TRBV7-3,TRBJ2-5,13,TRBD2,-,CASSRGREETQYF,TGTGCCAGCAGCCGTGGGAGGGAAGAGACCCAGTACTTC
TRBV5-4,TRBJ2-3,12,TRBD2,-,CATQRDTDTQYF,TGTGCCACCCAGCGGGACACAGATACGCAGTATTTT
TRBV12-2,TRBJ1-4,16,-,-,CASRLGHRTTNEKLFF,TGTGCAAGTCGCTTGGGACACAGAACAACTAATGAAAAACTGTTTTTT
TRBV7-2,TRBJ2-1,15,TRBD2,-,CASSFISGSGDEQFF,TGTGCCAGCAGCTTTATTAGCGGGAGTGGGGATGAGCAGTTCTTC
TRBV6-5,TRBJ1-2,13,-,few,CASSSQEARGYTF,TGTGCCAGCAGCTCTCAGGAAGCTCGTGGCTACACCTTC
TRBV4-2,TRBJ2-1,18,-,-,CASSQGDGGASSYNEQFF,TGTGCCAGCAGCCAAGGCGACGGCGGGGCGAGCTCCTACAATGAGCAGTTCTTC
TRBV29-1,TRBJ2-7,15,-,-,CSVEDTWTIGGEQYF,TGCAGCGTTGAAGATACATGGACCATTGGAGGCGAGCAGTACTTC
TRBV14,TRBJ1-3,17,TRBD1,-,CASSQYTGTGIGNTIYF,TGTGCCAGCAGCCAGTACACCGGGACAGGGATTGGAAACACCATATATTTT
TRBV2,TRBJ2-7,12,-,-,CASSPDTYEQYF,TGTGCCAGCAGTCCCGACACCTACGAGCAGTACTTC
TRBV9,TRBJ2-1,15,-,-,CASSVDGTGGGTQFF,TGTGCCAGCAGCGTAGATGGTACGGGTGGAGGGACGCAGTTCTTC
TRBV4-1,TRBJ2-5,19,TRBD2,-,CASSRTQLEGLAGQETQYF,TGCGCCAGCAGCCGTACCCAGTTAGAGGGACTAGCGGGCCAAGAGACCCAGTACTTC
TRBV7-2,TRBJ2-7,14,-,once,CASSSWRDPYEQYF,TGTGCCAGCAGCTCCTGGCGGGACCCCTACGAGCAGTACTTC
TRBV5-6,TRBJ2-5,18,TRBD1,-,CASSLAAMGQFNQETQYF,TGTGCCAGCAGCTTGGCCGCTATGGGACAGTTCAACCAAGAGACCCAGTACTTC
TRBV7-3,TRBJ2-1,16,-,-,CASPLGDFPPYNEQFF,TGTGCCAGCCCCCTGGGGGACTTCCCACCCTACAATGAGCAGTTCTTC
TRBV5-1,TRBJ2-3,14,-,-,CASSSTIDTDTQYF,TGCGCCAGCAGCTCTACCATAGACACAGATACGCAGTATTTT
TRBV10-3,TRBJ2-2,16,TRBD1,-,CAISGHRDRGPGELFF,TGTGCCATCAGCGGACACCGGGACAGGGGTCCCGGGGAGCTGTTTTTT
TRBV4-2,TRBJ1-6,17,-,few,CASSQGPPTAANSPLHF,TGTGCCAGCAGCCAAGGACCCCCGACAGCAGCTAATTCACCCCTCCACTTT
TRBV7-2,TRBJ2-1,15,-,-,CASSLQGPSYNEQFF,TGTGCCAGCAGCTTACAGGGTCCATCCTACAATGAGCAGTTCTTC
TRBV27,TRBJ2-1,17,TRBD1,-,CASSLPTSRGRRSEQFF,TGTGCCAGCAGTCTCCCGACGAGCAGGGGGAGAAGAAGTGAGCAGTTCTTC
TRBV4-2,TRBJ2-3,17,TRBD2,-,CASSQVQGREESDTQYF,TGTGCCAGCAGCCAAGTGCAGGGGCGGGAGGAATCAGATACGCAGTATTTT
TRBV7-9,TRBJ1-4,15,TRBD1,-,CASSWGQGSNEKLFF,TGTGCCAGCAGCTGGGGACAGGGTTCCAATGAAAAACTGTTTTTT
TRBV27,TRBJ2-1,13,TRBD2,-,CASSLGLRNEQFF,TGTGCCAGCAGTTTGGGACTAAGGAATGAGCAGTTCTTC
TRBV5-6,TRBJ2-7,13,-,-,CASSSRGTYEQYF,TGTGCCAGCAGCTCTAGGGGAACCTACGAGCAGTACTTC
TRBV7-8,TRBJ1-2,14,-,-,CASSPYRAGYGYTF,TGTGCCAGCAGCCCCTATCGGGCGGGGTATGGCTACACCTTC
TRBV4-3,TRBJ1-2,13,-,-,CASSQQGSSGYTF,TGCGCCAGCAGCCAGCAGGGTTCCTCTGGCTACACCTTC
TRBV7-3,TRBJ2-2,15,TRBD2,-,CASSLQAGDTGELFF,TGTGCCAGCAGCTTACAAGCGGGGGACACCGGGGAGCTGTTTTTT
TRBV28,TRBJ2-2,15,TRBD1,-,CASSLTGGGSGELFF,TGTGCCAGCAGTTTGACAGGGGGGGGGAGCGGGGAGCTGTTTTTT
TRBV7-2,TRBJ2-1,14,-,-,CASSLRRESNEQFF,TGTGCCAGCAGCTTAAGGCGGGAAAGCAATGAGCAGTTCTTC
TRBV7-3,TRBJ2-2,12,-,-,CASSSGAGELFF,TGTGCCAGCAGCTCAGGGGCCGGGGAGCTGTTTTTT
TRBV7-9,TRBJ2-3,12,TRBD2,-,CASSPGLETQYF,TGTGCCAGCAGCCCTGGACTAGAGACGCAGTATTTT
TRBV4-2,TRBJ2-3,14,-,once,CASSRTGDTDTQYF,TGTGCCAGCAGCCGTACCGGGGACACAGATACGCAGTATTTT
TRBV28,TRBJ2-1,15,TRBD2,-,CASTPATSGSYEQFF,TGTGCCAGCACTCCCGCGACTAGCGGGAGCTATGAGCAGTTCTTC
TRBV10-3,TRBJ2-7,14,TRBD2,-,CAISRPGLPLEQYF,TGTGCCATCAGTCGTCCGGGACTACCTCTGGAGCAGTACTTC
TRBV6-1,TRBJ2-1,17,TRBD2,-,CASSEGLTSGAYNEQFF,TGTGCCAGCAGTGAAGGGCTGACTAGCGGAGCGTACAATGAGCAGTTCTTC
TRBV10-3,TRBJ1-4,16,-,once,CAISESALPTNEKLFF,TGTGCCATCAGTGAGTCTGCTCTACCAACTAATGAAAAACTGTTTTTT
TRBV6-5,TRBJ1-3,14,-,-,CASRRGTAGNTIYF,TGTGCCAGCAGGCGCGGGACGGCAGGAAACACCATATATTTT
TRBV30,TRBJ2-7,11,-,-,CAWSASYEQYF,TGTGCCTGGAGTGCGTCGTACGAGCAGTACTTC
TRBV7-6,TRBJ1-1,12,-,-,CASSFGPGLAFF,-
TRBV29-1,TRBJ2-3,12,-,once,CSLRQGTDTQYF,TGCAGCCTAAGGCAGGGCACAGATACGCAGTATTTT
TRBV30,TRBJ1-2,13,TRBD1,-,CAWVEQGFGGYTF,TGTGCCTGGGTCGAACAGGGGTTTGGGGGCTACACCTTC
TRBV5-4,TRBJ1-3,18,TRBD1,once,CASSLGQGSRLGGNTIYF,TGTGCCAGCAGCCTCGGACAGGGCTCGCGACTGGGTGGAAACACCATATATTTT
TRBV5-6,TRBJ2-7,12,-,-,CASSLPYYEQYF,TGTGCCAGCAGCTTGCCCTACTACGAGCAGTACTTC
TRBV4-3,TRBJ2-3,13,-,once,CASSESSTDTQYF,TGCGCCAGCAGCGAGTCTAGCACAGATACGCAGTATTTT
TRBV19,TRBJ1-1,16,-,-,CASTSTVVQLNTEAFF,TGTGCCAGTACCTCGACAGTGGTCCAACTGAACACTGAAGCTTTCTTT
TRBV27,TRBJ1-2,14,-,-,CASRRITGIRGYTF,TGTGCCAGCAGACGAATTACAGGGATTCGTGGCTACACCTTC
TRBV7-2,TRBJ1-2,16,-,-,CASSFKADSGNYGYTF,TGTGCCAGCAGCTTTAAGGCCGACAGTGGTAACTATGGCTACACCTTC
TRBV5-4,TRBJ1-5,11,-,-,CASRYNQPQHF,TGTGCCAGCAGATATAATCAGCCCCAGCATTTT
TRBV7-2,TRBJ1-2,18,TRBD1,-,CASSLVTGRQGRSYGYTF,TGTGCCAGCAGCTTAGTCACGGGCAGACAGGGCCGGAGCTATGGCTACACCTTC
TRBV16,TRBJ2-2,14,-,-,CASSQSSGAGELFF,TGTGCCAGCAGCCAATCTTCGGGGGCCGGGGAGCTGTTTTTT
TRBV9,TRBJ2-7,17,-,-,CASSPKGAGQSTYEQYF,TGTGCCAGCAGCCCAAAGGGGGCGGGACAGAGCACCTACGAGCAGTACTTC
TRBV10-1,TRBJ2-7,17,TRBD2,once,CAIRGGGGVRSSYEQYF,TGCGCCATCAGGGGCGGGGGGGGCGTTCGGAGCTCCTACGAGCAGTACTTC
TRBV11-2,TRBJ1-2,16,TRBD1,-,CASSDWDSPTNYGYTF,TGTGCCAGCAGCGACTGGGACAGCCCGACTAACTATGGCTACACCTTC
TRBV28,TRBJ1-1,14,-,-,CASSSQGLKTEAFF,TGTGCCAGCAGTTCGCAGGGGCTGAAAACTGAAGCTTTCTTT